One sample yielded the 23 T cell receptor beta chains listed below, sequenced in a study of T cell repertoires in cytomegalovirus infection. From the reads, TCRdb called clonotypes with MiXCR, one entry per CDR3 protein. Altogether fewer than 300,000 distinct CDR3 sequences are present, around 25% being singletons, with the ten largest covering roughly 13%. Sequenced material: PBMCs. The receptor source for this set is a human donor in good health (CMV status not recorded). Some clones in this sample may be carry-over from other donors' samples.

The chain joins TRBV5-4 to TRBJ2-5; D may correspond to TRBD1 or TRBD2 (6 bases each). Looked up from germline, CDR1 is SGHNT and CDR2 is YYREEE (reference sequence). The CDR3 has 15 amino acids. Trimming took 4 bases from V and 5 from J, leaving 18 bases between them. This chain's CDR3 is CASSPSWGALETQYF. CDR3 bases: TGTGCCAGCAGCCCTAGCTGGGGGGCCTTGGAGACCCAGTACTTC.

This clonotype was seen at least ten times. This chain connects TRBV27 to TRBJ2-1; TRBD2 aligns across 9 bases. Germline V gene sequence: CDR1 MNHEY, CDR2 SMNVEV (reference sequence). Trimming at V came to 9 bases and at J to 6 bases, leaving 3 bases not matched to a gene. The CDR3 is 12 residues long. The CDR3 nucleotides read TGTGCCAGTAGCGGGAGCCGCAATGAGCAGTTCTTC. It codes for CASSGSRNEQFF.

This chain uses TRBV19 with TRBJ2-3; 8 nucleotides agree with TRBD2. CDR3 length: 14 amino acids. Per the germline V gene, CDR1 is LNHDA and CDR2 is SQIVND (reference sequence). V gave up 6 bases and J gave up 6 bases; unmatched junction bases: 8. DNA of the CDR3: TGTGCCAGTAGCCCCGGGGGGGCGCAGGATACGCAGTATTTT. As protein: CASSPGGAQDTQYF.

A few counts support this clonotype. V usage is TRBV20-1 and J usage is TRBJ2-1, with a tentative D call TRBD1 (7 bases). CDR1 is DFQATT, CDR2 SNEGSKA, per germline (reference sequence). V was clipped by 5 bases and J by 4 bases, with 30 bases between them. The CDR3 spans 19 residues. The CDR3 bases are TGCAGTGCTCCCGGACAGGTTATTCGGGAGATCAGGGTATACAATGAGCAGTTCTTC. Translation: CSAPGQVIREIRVYNEQFF.

The CDR3 DNA reads TGTGCCAGCACCCAGTTAGGAGATACGCAGTATTTT. This codes for CASTQLGDTQYF. V usage is TRBV6-5 and J usage is TRBJ2-3, with unresolved D. V dropped 7 bases and J dropped 5 bases, with 10 bases sitting between them. This CDR3 has 12 amino acids. Germline assignment: CDR1 MNHEY and CDR2 SVGAGI.

Only a few counts were recorded for this clonotype. The chain recombines TRBV11-2 with TRBJ2-1; D unresolved. This CDR3 is built from 13 residues. In germline, CDR1 is SGHAT, CDR2 FQNNGV. Trimming stripped 5 bases from V and 7 bases from J, with 12 bases between. This CDR3 is CASSSFASNEQFF. The CDR3 bases are TGTGCCAGCAGCAGCTTCGCCAGTAATGAGCAGTTCTTC.

The rearrangement uses TRBV28 and TRBJ2-5, with a weak D call TRBD2 (5 bases). The length of the CDR3 is 11 residues. Germline V gene sequence: CDR1 MDHEN, CDR2 SYDVKM. Trimming left V 5 bases short and J 10 bases short, with 11 bases between. This chain's CDR3 is CASSNRRFQYF. DNA of the CDR3: TGTGCCAGCAGTAACCGGAGGTTCCAGTACTTC. The entire variable domain, with the rest obtained from reference TRBV28 and TRBJ2-5, is as follows: DVKVTQSSRYLVKRTGEKVFLECVQDMDHENMFWYRQDPGLGLRLIYFSYDVKMKEKGDIPEGYSVSREKKERFSLILESASTNQTSMYLCASSNRRFQYFGPGTRLLVL.

The chain employs TRBV28 and TRBJ2-2, with D unresolved. This CDR3 has 16 amino acids. With 5 bases removed from V and 0 bases from J, the gap between germline ends came to 13 bases. Germline lookup yields CDR1 MDHEN and CDR2 SYDVKM. The CDR3 sequence: CASSTSRQTNTGELFF. For the CDR3, the DNA is TGTGCCAGCAGTACGAGTCGTCAGACGAACACCGGGGAGCTGTTTTTT.

This clonotype has more than one count but fewer than ten. This chain links TRBV20-1 with TRBJ1-3; D is undetermined. CDR3 length: 13 amino acids. V lost 1 base and J 0 bases, leaving 4 bases between the germline ends. Germline-derived CDR1 and CDR2 are DFQATT and SNEGSKA (reference sequence). This CDR3 reads CSARGPSGNTIYF. The CDR3 DNA reads TGCAGTGCTAGAGGCCCCTCTGGAAACACCATATATTTT.

This clonotype was seen a few times. The chain uses TRBV7-2 and TRBJ2-5, with TRBD2 identical over 7 bases. The CDR3 is 16 residues long. The V gene end was trimmed by 3 bases and the J gene end by 4 bases; junction bases not matched to a gene: 11. Germline CDR1 and CDR2: SGHTA and FQGNSA. This CDR3 is CASSFGLDWASETQYF. CDR3 DNA sequence: TGTGCCAGCAGCTTCGGACTAGACTGGGCGTCAGAGACCCAGTACTTC.

This clonotype was picked up a small number of times. This rearrangement joins TRBV20-1 to TRBJ2-7, with TRBD2 identical over 13 bases. This CDR3 contains 17 residues. CDR1 is DFQATT and CDR2 is SNEGSKA in the germline V gene (reference sequence). V shed 0 bases and J 1 base; nucleotides not matched to a gene: 6. Here the CDR3 DNA reads TGCAGTGCTAGAGATTCTAGGACTAGCGGGAGATCCTACGAGCAGTACTTC. Translated: CSARDSRTSGRSYEQYF.

The table lists this clonotype with a few counts. V and J are TRBV5-1 and TRBJ2-1; 12 bases fit TRBD1. The CDR3 covers 20 residues. With V trimmed by 4 bases and J by 1 base, 15 bases remained unmatched. Germline V CDR1 and CDR2: SGHRS, YFSETQ. Written as DNA, the CDR3 is TGCGCCAGCAGCACGTCGCCGGGACAGGGGGCGCTTGGTTCCTACAATGAGCAGTTCTTC. It yields the protein CASSTSPGQGALGSYNEQFF.

The chain carries TRBV2 and TRBJ2-1, with 16 bases fitting TRBD2. CDR1 is SNHLY, CDR2 FYNNEI, per germline. J was trimmed by 7 bases and V by 6 bases; bases with no gene match: 15. The CDR3 is 19 residues long. For the CDR3, the DNA is TGTGCCAGCAGCGGAGCGGGACTAGCGGGAGGGCGGAGTCGAAATGAGCAGTTCTTC. Its protein is CASSGAGLAGGRSRNEQFF.

This clonotype was seen repeatedly, ten times or more. This CDR3 is CASSLAGKKNIQYF. CDR3 nucleotides: TGTGCCAGCAGCTTAGCAGGGAAGAAAAACATTCAGTACTTC. This chain links TRBV7-2 with TRBJ2-4, with D uncertain. The CDR3 consists of 14 residues. The V gene's germline CDR1 is SGHTA and CDR2 FQGNSA. Between the trimmed V and J ends, which lost 0 bases and 4 bases, there was a span of 7 bases.

This sequence joins TRBV28 and TRBJ2-7; 7 positions match TRBD2. V lost 1 base and J lost 0; bases outside the gene matches: 6. This CDR3 contains 16 residues. CDR1 and CDR2 (germline): MDHEN, SYDVKM. CDR3 nucleotides: TGTGCCAGCAGTTTATCCGTGCGGGAGAACTCCTACGAGCAGTACTTC. Translating gives CASSLSVRENSYEQYF.

Ten or more counts support this clonotype. The genes are TRBV7-2 and TRBJ2-4, with D possibly called TRBD1 or TRBD2 (5 bases each). The CDR3 covers 14 residues. The germline V and J ends were trimmed by 2 bases and 6 bases, with 11 bases remaining between them. Germline V gives CDR1 SGHTA, CDR2 FQGNSA. This CDR3 is CASSLRGGGNIQYF. CDR3 bases: TGTGCCAGCAGCTTACGGGGTGGGGGAAACATTCAGTACTTC.

This clonotype was counted between two and nine times. This rearrangement joins TRBV14 to TRBJ1-6, with D possibly being TRBD1 (6 bases). This CDR3 is 18 amino acids long. Germline-derived CDR1 and CDR2 are SGHDN and FVKESK. V shed 2 bases and J shed 9 bases, with 23 bases lying between them. In nucleotides, the CDR3 is TGTGCCAGCAGCCAACTGCTCCCGGGACAAGGGAGGTCTTCACCCCTCCACTTT. Its protein product is CASSQLLPGQGRSSPLHF.

The chain is built from TRBV29-1 and TRBJ2-3; TRBD1 is a possible D gene (6 bases). Trimming took 7 bases from V and 2 from J, leaving 13 bases between them. CDR3 length: 13 residues. Germline loops: CDR1 SQVTM, CDR2 ANQGSEA. The CDR3 region has the DNA TGCAGCGGAAAAACAGGGCCCACAGATACGCAGTATTTT. Protein product: CSGKTGPTDTQYF.

The chain employs TRBV5-1 and TRBJ1-1, with D perhaps matching TRBD1 (5 bases). Germline V gene data show CDR1 as SGHRS and CDR2 as YFSETQ. This CDR3 is 15 amino acids long. V was clipped by 3 bases and J by 0 bases, with 12 bases between them. CDR3 DNA sequence: TGCGCCAGCAGCTCTGCCGGACACGTGAACACTGAAGCTTTCTTT. Residues: CASSSAGHVNTEAFF.

The genes are TRBV28 and TRBJ2-7, with 8 bases lining up with TRBD1. The CDR3 is 18 residues long. Germline V lookup: CDR1 MDHEN, CDR2 SYDVKM. V shed 5 bases, J shed 3 bases, and the junction held 18 bases outside the gene matches. The CDR3 nucleotides read TGTGCCAGCAGTCCCAACCCAATCTGGGCAGGGGGCTTCTACGAGCAGTACTTC. Amino acids: CASSPNPIWAGGFYEQYF.

This clonotype was seen many times. The chain links TRBV7-2 to TRBJ2-3, with D possibly matching TRBD2 (6 bases). Trimming left V 1 base short and J 3 bases short, with 8 bases between. The CDR3 loop spans 14 amino acids. Germline V gene lookup returns CDR1 SGHTA and CDR2 FQGNSA. The CDR3, as DNA: TGTGCCAGCAGCTTAGTCGGGGGTACAGATACGCAGTATTTT. This encodes CASSLVGGTDTQYF.

This clonotype was seen repeatedly, ten times or more. V usage is TRBV7-8 and J usage is TRBJ2-3; TRBD2 might be the D (7 bases). Germline CDR1 and CDR2: SGHVS and FQNEAQ. Trimming stripped 6 bases from V and 4 bases from J, with 20 bases between. This CDR3 is 16 amino acids long. CDR3 nucleotides: TGTGCCAGCAGGGGCGGGGGCCTCACAGTCCCAGATACGCAGTATTTT. Its translation: CASRGGGLTVPDTQYF.

This clonotype was observed a handful of times. CDR3 DNA: TGCAGCGCTGGGGGCTGGCGGCAAGAGACCCAGTACTTC. Its protein is CSAGGWRQETQYF. The gene calls are TRBV29-1 and TRBJ2-5, with D perhaps TRBD1 (6 bases). Germline loops: CDR1 SQVTM, CDR2 ANQGSEA. Trimming removed 7 bases from V and 2 bases from J, with 14 bases in between. The CDR3 has 13 residues.